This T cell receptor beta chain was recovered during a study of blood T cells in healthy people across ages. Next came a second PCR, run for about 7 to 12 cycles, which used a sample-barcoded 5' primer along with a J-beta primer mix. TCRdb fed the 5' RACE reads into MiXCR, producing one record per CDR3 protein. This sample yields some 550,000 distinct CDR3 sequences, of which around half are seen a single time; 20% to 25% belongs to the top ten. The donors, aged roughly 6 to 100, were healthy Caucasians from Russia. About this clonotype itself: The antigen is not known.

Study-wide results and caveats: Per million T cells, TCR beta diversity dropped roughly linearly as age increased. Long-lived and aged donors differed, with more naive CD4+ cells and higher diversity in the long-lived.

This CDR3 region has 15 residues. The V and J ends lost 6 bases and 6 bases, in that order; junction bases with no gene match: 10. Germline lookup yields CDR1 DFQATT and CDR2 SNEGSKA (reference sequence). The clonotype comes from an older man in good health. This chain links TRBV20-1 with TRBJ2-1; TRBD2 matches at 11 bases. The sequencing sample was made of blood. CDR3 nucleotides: TGCAGTGCCAGGCCGGGACTAGCGGCAAGCAATGAGCAGTTCTTC. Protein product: CSARPGLAASNEQFF.